Listed below are T cell receptor beta chains from one sample, sequenced in a study of blood T cell repertoires in COVID-19. TCRdb's copy holds only in-frame clones and misses some; the assay was immunoSEQ multiplex PCR. The sample lists 110,000 or so clones; about 88% were seen once. The sequenced sample was peripheral blood. Receptors originate from a woman aged 70-85 years who had recovered from COVID-19. Each CDR3 is given with its conserved first and last residue. The order of the fields is D gene, V gene, J gene, clone size, CDR3 DNA, CDR3 protein. A D gene is named only where the DNA matches it firmly. Expanded clones get a size class; other rows say once, few or many, or leave the size out.

TRBD2,TRBV11-2,TRBJ2-3,once,TGTGCCAGCAGCTTCGTAGCGGGAGCAGGTACAGATACGCAGTATTTT,CASSFVAGAGTDTQYF
TRBD1,TRBV28,TRBJ2-7,.,TGTGCCAGCACCGACCGACAGGGGTCCTTCTACGAGCAGTACTTC,CASTDRQGSFYEQYF
.,TRBV5-1,TRBJ1-6,.,TGCGCCAGCAGCCCACAGGACACCCGAAATAATTCACCCCTCCACTTT,CASSPQDTRNNSPLHF
.,TRBV18,TRBJ1-6,.,TGTGCCAGCTCACAATTGGGCGCCAATTTATCACCCCTCCACTTT,CASSQLGANLSPLHF
.,TRBV2,TRBJ1-4,.,TGTGCCAGCAGTCAGGGAGGGGATGAAAAACTGTTTTTT,CASSQGGDEKLFF
.,TRBV19,TRBJ2-3,.,TGTGCCAGCCAACAGGTGGCGGGGAGCACAGATACGCAGTATTTT,CASQQVAGSTDTQYF
.,TRBV5-4,TRBJ2-5,.,TGTGCCAGCAGCTTGGCAGGGGGGACGATCCAAGAGACCCAGTACTTC,CASSLAGGTIQETQYF
.,TRBV4-3,TRBJ2-1,.,TGCGCCAGCAGCCAATTGGGGGGAGATGAGCAGTTCTTC,CASSQLGGDEQFF
.,TRBV7-9,TRBJ2-1,once,TGTGCCAGCAGCTTATCTAGTGTTTACAATGAGCAGTTCTTC,CASSLSSVYNEQFF
TRBD1,TRBV27,TRBJ1-6,.,TGTGCCAGCAGTTTTAACAGGGGGGCTTATTCACCCCTCCACTTT,CASSFNRGAYSPLHF
TRBD2,TRBV7-3,TRBJ2-1,.,TGTGCCAGCAGCTTAAGCGGGACTAGCGGGAGGGCCGCCTACAATGAGCAGTTCTTC,CASSLSGTSGRAAYNEQFF
.,TRBV7-3,TRBJ2-7,.,TGTGCCAGCAGCTTAACGCAGGGTGACGAGCAGTACTTC,CASSLTQGDEQYF
.,TRBV27,TRBJ2-7,medium-sized,TGTGCCAGCAGTACCCCCGGGGGCGAGCAGTACTTC,CASSTPGGEQYF
.,TRBV21-1,TRBJ1-4,.,TGTGCCAGCAGCAAAGAGCGGGCGGGCGGAGGATACAATGAAAAACTGTTTTTT,CASSKERAGGGYNEKLFF
TRBD2,TRBV5-1,TRBJ2-3,.,TGCGCCAGCGCCCTAGGACGCGGGGGTGGTACAGATACGCAGTATTTT,CASALGRGGGTDTQYF
.,TRBV4-1,TRBJ1-2,.,TGCGCCAGCAGCCAGGGGGCCGTCTATGGCTACACCTTC,CASSQGAVYGYTF
.,TRBV18,TRBJ1-2,.,TGTGCCAGCTCACCCCAGTCTCCAGGGGCGGTGGACTATGGCTACACCTTC,CASSPQSPGAVDYGYTF
.,TRBV30,TRBJ1-3,.,TGTGCCTGGAGTGTAGGGAGTACGGGAAACACCATATATTTT,CAWSVGSTGNTIYF
TRBD1,TRBV13,TRBJ1-1,.,TGTGCCAGCAGCTTAGGCTGGGGGCGGACAGGGGAAGCTTTCTTT,CASSLGWGRTGEAFF
.,TRBV7-3,TRBJ2-2,few,TGTGCCAGCAGCTTATCCCTCACCGGGGAGCTGTTTTTT,CASSLSLTGELFF
TRBD1,TRBV29-1,TRBJ1-2,.,TGCAGCGTCGTACAGGGGGGCTATGGCTACACCTTC,CSVVQGGYGYTF
.,TRBV7-2,TRBJ1-4,.,TGTGCCAGCAGCTCAGGTTTCAGGGGCGGTGAAACTAATGAAAAACTGTTTTTT,CASSSGFRGGETNEKLFF
.,TRBV18,TRBJ2-1,.,TGTGCCAGCTCACCACCACCTCCGGGAGCGATAAGAAATGAGCAGTTCTTC,CASSPPPPGAIRNEQFF
.,TRBV7-6,TRBJ2-7,once,TGTGCCAGCAGCCGGCAGGCCCCTGGCGAGCAGTACTTC,CASSRQAPGEQYF
TRBD2,TRBV10-3,TRBJ2-5,.,TGTGCCACCCTATCGACTAGCGGCTTCTCCCAGTTACAAGAGACCCAGTACTTC,CATLSTSGFSQLQETQYF
.,TRBV7-2,TRBJ2-3,.,TGTGCCAGCAGCTTGTCCGCGGTGACTGAAGATACGCAGTATTTT,CASSLSAVTEDTQYF
TRBD2,TRBV19,TRBJ2-2,once,TGTGCCAGTAGTCCTGGGACTAGTTGGGACACCGGGGAGCTGTTTTTT,CASSPGTSWDTGELFF
TRBD2,TRBV4-2,TRBJ2-3,.,TGTGCCAGCAGCCCCGGACTAGCGGGAGGGCCGTGGATAGATACGCAGTATTTT,CASSPGLAGGPWIDTQYF
.,TRBV3-1/TRBV3-2,TRBJ2-1,.,TGTGCCAGCAGCCAGATCCAGGGATACAATGAGCAGTTCTTC,CASSQIQGYNEQFF
TRBD1,TRBV6-1,TRBJ1-2,.,TGTGCCAGCAGGCGGGGACAGACTAACTATGGCTACACCTTC,CASRRGQTNYGYTF
.,TRBV5-4,TRBJ1-1,.,TGTGCCAGCAGCGCCCCGAAGGCGGGGAAGAACACTGAAGCTTTCTTT,CASSAPKAGKNTEAFF
TRBD1,TRBV5-6,TRBJ2-7,.,TGTGCCAGCAGCTTACAGGGGCCCGCTTTTCAGTACTTC,CASSLQGPAFQYF
.,TRBV2,TRBJ2-4,.,TGTGCCAGCGGCACCCGAGCCAAAAACATTCAGTACTTC,CASGTRAKNIQYF
.,TRBV11-1,TRBJ2-1,.,TGTGCCAGCAGCTCCGGACTATTCAACTACAATGAGCAGTTCTTC,CASSSGLFNYNEQFF
TRBD2,TRBV7-2,TRBJ2-5,.,TGTGCCAGCAGCCCTAGCGGGAGGAGATGGGAGACCCAGTACTTC,CASSPSGRRWETQYF
TRBD1,TRBV5-6,TRBJ1-2,once,TGTGCCAGCAGGGCCGGTACCACGCGACAGGGGGGGTATGGCTACACCTTC,CASRAGTTRQGGYGYTF
.,TRBV29-1,TRBJ2-7,.,TGCAGCGTTGGGGGGGCCTACGAGCAGTACTTC,CSVGGAYEQYF
TRBD1,TRBV28,TRBJ1-5,.,TGTGCCAGCAGTTTGACAGGGCAAGGGTTTCAGCCCCAGCATTTT,CASSLTGQGFQPQHF
.,TRBV6-6,TRBJ1-2,few,TGTGCCAGCAGGCCCCTGGACAGCTATGGCTACACCTTC,CASRPLDSYGYTF
.,TRBV4-3,TRBJ2-3,once,TGCGCCAGCAGCCAATGGCGGGTACCCACAGATACGCAGTATTTT,CASSQWRVPTDTQYF
.,TRBV9,TRBJ2-1,once,TGTGCCAGCAGCTTCACCCTTTACAGTGAGCAGTTCTTC,CASSFTLYSEQFF
.,TRBV19,TRBJ1-1,.,TGTGCCAGTAGTCTGGCAGGGATTGGCACTGAAGCTTTCTTT,CASSLAGIGTEAFF
TRBD1,TRBV7-9,TRBJ2-7,.,TGTGCCAGCAGCTTACAAGGGGGCACTCCCTCCTACGAGCAGTACTTC,CASSLQGGTPSYEQYF
.,TRBV28,TRBJ2-7,.,TGTGCCAGCAGTTCCCCGGGGGACCCTCCCTACGAGCAGTACTTC,CASSSPGDPPYEQYF
.,TRBV3-1/TRBV3-2,TRBJ1-1,.,TGTGCCAGCAGCCAAATCCGGGGGGAAGCTTTCTTT,CASSQIRGEAFF
TRBD1,TRBV7-3,TRBJ2-5,.,TGTGCCAGCAGCTCGTCCCGGGACAGCGTCGAGACCCAGTACTTC,CASSSSRDSVETQYF
TRBD1,TRBV7-8,TRBJ1-6,.,TGTGCCAGCAGGCCCGGGACAGATAATTCACCCCTCCACTTT,CASRPGTDNSPLHF
TRBD2,TRBV5-4,TRBJ2-3,.,TGTGCCAGCAGCCCCTCGGGGGGTATCACGCAGTATTTT,CASSPSGGITQYF
TRBD1,TRBV9,TRBJ2-2,once,TGTGCCAGCAGCACATTGGACAGGGGGCTTCTCACCGGGGAGCTGTTTTTT,CASSTLDRGLLTGELFF
.,TRBV7-8,TRBJ1-1,.,TGTGCCAGCAGCCGAGGAACAGTGAGGGGGGCTTTCTTT,CASSRGTVRGAFF
.,TRBV28,TRBJ1-3,.,TGTGCCAGCTACAACTCTGGAAACACCATATATTTT,CASYNSGNTIYF
.,TRBV5-1,TRBJ1-6,.,TGCGCCAGCAGCTTGTTGGGTCCGCGGAGCTCCTATAATTCACCCCTCCACTTT,CASSLLGPRSSYNSPLHF
TRBD2,TRBV5-5,TRBJ2-5,.,TGTGCCAGCCTAGCGGGGGCCTCACAAGAGACCCAGTACTTC,CASLAGASQETQYF
TRBD1,TRBV28,TRBJ1-5,.,TGTGCCAGCCGGATAATCCGGGACAGCCGCAATCAGCCCCAGCATTTT,CASRIIRDSRNQPQHF
.,TRBV11-3,TRBJ2-1,.,TGTGCCAGCAGCTTCGACTCAACCTCCTACAATGAGCAGTTCTTC,CASSFDSTSYNEQFF
TRBD1,TRBV5-1,TRBJ1-2,.,TGCGCCAGCAGCTTGGAGCTACCGGGACAGGGGAACTATGGCTACACCTTC,CASSLELPGQGNYGYTF
TRBD2,TRBV4-1,TRBJ2-2,.,TGCGCCAGCAGCCGGGGGACTAGCGGGAGGTACACCGGGGAGCTGTTTTTT,CASSRGTSGRYTGELFF
.,TRBV20-1,TRBJ2-4,.,TGCAGTGCTAGTTCCCAGGGTCTCTTCCAAAACATTCAGTACTTC,CSASSQGLFQNIQYF
TRBD2,TRBV9,TRBJ2-1,.,TGTGCCAGCAGCGTAGAGGGCGGGAGATCCTACAATGAGCAGTTCTTC,CASSVEGGRSYNEQFF
.,TRBV6-2/TRBV6-3,TRBJ2-1,.,TGTGCCAGCAGTTACGAGGGCCAAAGAAACAATGAGCAGTTCTTC,CASSYEGQRNNEQFF